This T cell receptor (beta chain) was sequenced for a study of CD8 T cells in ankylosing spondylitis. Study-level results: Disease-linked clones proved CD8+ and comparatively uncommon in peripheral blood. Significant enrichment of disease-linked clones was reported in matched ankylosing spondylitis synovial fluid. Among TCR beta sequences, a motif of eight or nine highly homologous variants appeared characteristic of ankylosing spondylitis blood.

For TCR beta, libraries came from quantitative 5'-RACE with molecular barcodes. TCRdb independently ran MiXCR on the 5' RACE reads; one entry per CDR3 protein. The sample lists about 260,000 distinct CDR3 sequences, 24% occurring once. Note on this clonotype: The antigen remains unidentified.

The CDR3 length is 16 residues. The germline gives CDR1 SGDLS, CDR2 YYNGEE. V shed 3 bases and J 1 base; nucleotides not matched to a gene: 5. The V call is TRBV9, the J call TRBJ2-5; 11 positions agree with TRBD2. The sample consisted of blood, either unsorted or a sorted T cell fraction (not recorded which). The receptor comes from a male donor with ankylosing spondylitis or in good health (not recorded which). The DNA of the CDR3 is TGTGCCAGCAGCGGACTTAGCGGGGGGGTCCAAGAGACCCAGTACTTC. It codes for CASSGLSGGVQETQYF. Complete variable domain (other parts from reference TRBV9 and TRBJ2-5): DSGVTQTPKHLITATGQRVTLRCSPRSGDLSVYWYQQSLDQGLQFLIQYYNGEERAKGNILERFSAQQFPDLHSELNLSSLELGDSALYFCASSGLSGGVQETQYFGPGTRLLVL.